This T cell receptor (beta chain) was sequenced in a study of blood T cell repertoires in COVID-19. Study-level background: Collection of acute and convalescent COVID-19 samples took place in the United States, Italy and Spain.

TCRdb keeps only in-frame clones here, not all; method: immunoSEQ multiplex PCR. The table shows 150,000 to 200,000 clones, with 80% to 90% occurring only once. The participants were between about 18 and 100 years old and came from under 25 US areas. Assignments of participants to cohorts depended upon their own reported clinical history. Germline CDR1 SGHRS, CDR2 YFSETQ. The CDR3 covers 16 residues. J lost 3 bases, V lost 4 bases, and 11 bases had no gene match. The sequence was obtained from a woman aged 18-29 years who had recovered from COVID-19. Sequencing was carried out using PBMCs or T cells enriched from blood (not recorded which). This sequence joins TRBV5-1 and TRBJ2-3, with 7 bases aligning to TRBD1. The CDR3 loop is CASSPGTATGTDTQYF. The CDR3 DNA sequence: TGCGCCAGCAGCCCAGGGACAGCAACGGGGACAGATACGCAGTATTTT. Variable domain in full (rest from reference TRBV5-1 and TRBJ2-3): KAGVTQTPRYLIKTRGQQVTLSCSPISGHRSVSWYQQTPGQGLQFLFEYFSETQRNKGNFPGRFSGRQFSNSRSEMNVSTLELGDSALYLCASSPGTATGTDTQYFGPGTRLTVL.